This T cell receptor beta chain was observed in a study of blood T cells in healthy people across ages. A sample-barcoded 5' primer and a J-beta primer mix were used in a second PCR of roughly 7 to 11 cycles. Each cDNA molecule was tagged by a template-switch adaptor that had 12 random nucleotides. TCRdb processed the 5' RACE reads anew with MiXCR; each CDR3 protein has one entry. The data show fewer than 750,000 distinct CDR3 sequences, under 65% seen once. Study observations and caveats: A strong correlation was found between TCR beta diversity and the percentage of naive T cells. Higher diversity, along with more naive CD4+ cells, distinguished long-lived donors from aged donors.

Germline CDR1 and CDR2: DFQATT and SNEGSKA (reference sequence). Trimming at V came to 3 bases and at J to 6 bases, leaving 7 bases not matched to a gene. The length of the CDR3 is 14 residues. Details on this clonotype: Its antigen remains unknown.

The V gene is TRBV20-1, the J gene TRBJ1-5, with 8 bases matching TRBD1. Sequencing used blood. This sequence originates from a woman of 80 years or more in good health. CDR3 in amino acids: CSARSATGVQPQHF. Here the CDR3 DNA reads TGCAGTGCTAGGTCGGCGACAGGGGTTCAGCCCCAGCATTTT.